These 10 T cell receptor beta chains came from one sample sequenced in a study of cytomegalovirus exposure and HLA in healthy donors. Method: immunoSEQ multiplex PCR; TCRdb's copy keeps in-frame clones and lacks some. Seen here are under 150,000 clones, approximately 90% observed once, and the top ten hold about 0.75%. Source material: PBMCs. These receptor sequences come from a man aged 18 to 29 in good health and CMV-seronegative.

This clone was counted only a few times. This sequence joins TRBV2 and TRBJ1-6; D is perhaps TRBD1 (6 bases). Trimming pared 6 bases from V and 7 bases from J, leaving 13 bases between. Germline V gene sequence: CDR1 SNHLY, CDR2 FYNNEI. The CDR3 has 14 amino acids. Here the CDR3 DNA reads TGTGCCAGCAGGGCCCGGACAGCAAATTCACCCCTCCACTTT. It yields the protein CASRARTANSPLHF.

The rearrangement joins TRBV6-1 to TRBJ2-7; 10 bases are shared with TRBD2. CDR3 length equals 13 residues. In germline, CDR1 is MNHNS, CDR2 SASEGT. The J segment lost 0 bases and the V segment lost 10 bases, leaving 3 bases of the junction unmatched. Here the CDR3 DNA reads TGTGCCACCGGACTAGCGGCCTCCTACGAGCAGTACGTC. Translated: CATGLAASYEQYV.

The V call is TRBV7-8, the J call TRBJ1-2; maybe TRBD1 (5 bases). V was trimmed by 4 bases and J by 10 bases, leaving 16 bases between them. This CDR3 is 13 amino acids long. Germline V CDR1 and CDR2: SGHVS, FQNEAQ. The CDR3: CASSSRVALNYTF. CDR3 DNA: TGTGCCAGCAGCTCCAGGGTCGCGTTGAACTACACCTTC.

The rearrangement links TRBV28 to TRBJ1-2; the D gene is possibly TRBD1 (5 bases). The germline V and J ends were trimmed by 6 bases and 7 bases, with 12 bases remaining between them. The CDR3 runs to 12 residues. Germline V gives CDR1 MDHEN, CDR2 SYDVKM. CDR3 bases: TGTGCCAGCAGACTCCCAGGGTCTGGCTACACCTTC. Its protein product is CASRLPGSGYTF.

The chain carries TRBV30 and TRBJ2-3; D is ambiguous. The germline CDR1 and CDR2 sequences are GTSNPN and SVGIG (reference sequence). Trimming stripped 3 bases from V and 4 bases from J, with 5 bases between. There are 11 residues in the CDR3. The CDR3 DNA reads TGTGCCTGGAGGGGCCCAGATACGCAGTATTTT. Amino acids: CAWRGPDTQYF.

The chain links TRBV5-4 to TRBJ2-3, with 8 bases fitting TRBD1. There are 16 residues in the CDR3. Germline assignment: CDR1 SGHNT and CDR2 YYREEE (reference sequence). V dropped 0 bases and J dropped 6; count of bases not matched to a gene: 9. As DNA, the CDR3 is TGTGCCAGCAGCTTGGCCTTGACAGGGGTAAGGGATACGCAGTATTTT. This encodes CASSLALTGVRDTQYF.

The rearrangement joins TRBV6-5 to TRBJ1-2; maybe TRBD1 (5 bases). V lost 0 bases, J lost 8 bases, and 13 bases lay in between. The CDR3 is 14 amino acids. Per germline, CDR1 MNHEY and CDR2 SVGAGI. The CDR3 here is CASSYSKGLGGYTF. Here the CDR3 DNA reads TGTGCCAGCAGTTACTCGAAGGGGCTAGGAGGCTACACCTTC.

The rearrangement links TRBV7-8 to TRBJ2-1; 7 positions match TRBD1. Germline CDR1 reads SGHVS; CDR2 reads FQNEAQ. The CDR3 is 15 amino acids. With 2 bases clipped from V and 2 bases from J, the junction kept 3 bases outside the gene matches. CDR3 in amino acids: CASSLRQGTYNEQFF. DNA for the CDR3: TGTGCCAGCAGCTTACGACAGGGAACCTACAATGAGCAGTTCTTC. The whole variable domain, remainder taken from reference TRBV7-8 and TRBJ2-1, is GAGVSQSPRYKVAKRGQDVALRCDPISGHVSLFWYQQALGQGPEFLTYFQNEAQLDKSGLPSDRFFAERPEGSVSTLKIQRTQQEDSAVYLCASSLRQGTYNEQFFGPGTRLTVL.

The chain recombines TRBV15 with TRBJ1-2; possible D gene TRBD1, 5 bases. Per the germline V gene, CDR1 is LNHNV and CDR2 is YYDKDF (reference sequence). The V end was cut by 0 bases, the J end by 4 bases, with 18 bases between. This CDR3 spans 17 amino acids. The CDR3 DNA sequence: TGTGCCACCAGCAGAGATGGGGGACGGGGAGGTATCTATGGCTACACCTTC. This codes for CATSRDGGRGGIYGYTF.

The CDR3 loop is CASSLRQGTWTDTQYF. Here the CDR3 DNA reads TGTGCCAGCTCACTACGACAGGGAACTTGGACAGATACGCAGTATTTT. The chain joins TRBV18 to TRBJ2-3; 7 bases match TRBD1. Germline values: CDR1 KGHSH, CDR2 LQKENI. There are 16 residues in the CDR3. V lost 4 bases to trimming and J lost 3 bases; unmatched junction nucleotides: 10.